This T cell receptor beta chain was sequenced in a study of blood T cell repertoires in COVID-19. This CDR3 comprises 14 residues. Germline V gives CDR1 MNHEY, CDR2 SVGAGI. V lost 6 bases and J lost 1; bases outside the gene matches: 5. Measured with immunoSEQ multiplex PCR; TCRdb has only the in-frame clones, and not every one. The table records over 110,000 clones, about 91% of them present only once. The origin of this receptor is a human donor in a cohort sampled during active COVID-19. The gene calls are TRBV6-5 and TRBJ1-1; 7 bases fit TRBD1. The sequenced sample consisted of peripheral blood. This CDR3 reads CASRPGQSNTEAFF. The CDR3 coding sequence is TGTGCCAGCAGGCCGGGACAGTCGAACACTGAAGCTTTCTTT.